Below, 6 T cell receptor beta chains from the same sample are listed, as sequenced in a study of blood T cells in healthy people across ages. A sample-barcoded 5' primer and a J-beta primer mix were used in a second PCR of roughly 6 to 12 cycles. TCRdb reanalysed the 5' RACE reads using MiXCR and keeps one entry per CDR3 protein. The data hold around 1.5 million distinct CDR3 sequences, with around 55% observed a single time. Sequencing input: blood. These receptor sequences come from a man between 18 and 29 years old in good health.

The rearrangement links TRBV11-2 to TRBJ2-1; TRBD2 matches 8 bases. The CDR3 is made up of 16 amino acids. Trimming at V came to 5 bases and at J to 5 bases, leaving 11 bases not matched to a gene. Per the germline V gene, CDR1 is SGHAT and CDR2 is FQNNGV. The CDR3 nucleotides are TGTGCCAGCAGCCCCGCTCCGGGACTAGTTCACAATGAGCAGTTCTTC. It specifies CASSPAPGLVHNEQFF.

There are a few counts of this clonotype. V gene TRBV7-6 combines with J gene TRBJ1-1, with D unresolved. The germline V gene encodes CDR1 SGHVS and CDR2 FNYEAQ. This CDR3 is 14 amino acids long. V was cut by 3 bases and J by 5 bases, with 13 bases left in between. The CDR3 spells CASSFTTEGTEAFF. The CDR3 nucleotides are TGTGCCAGCAGCTTCACGACCGAGGGTACTGAAGCTTTCTTT.

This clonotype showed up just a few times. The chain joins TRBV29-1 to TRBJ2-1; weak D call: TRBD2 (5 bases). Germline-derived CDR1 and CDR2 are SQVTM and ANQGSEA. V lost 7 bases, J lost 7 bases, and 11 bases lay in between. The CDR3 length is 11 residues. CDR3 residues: CSGARDNEQFF. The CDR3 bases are TGCAGCGGTGCGAGGGATAATGAGCAGTTCTTC.

CDR3 DNA: TGCGCCAGCAGCAAAGGGGAGACGGCAGAAAAACTGTTTTTT. Residues: CASSKGETAEKLFF. V is TRBV5-1 and J is TRBJ1-4; D perhaps matches TRBD1 (5 bases). This CDR3 spans 14 amino acids. CDR1 SGHRS and CDR2 YFSETQ come from the germline V gene. The V and J ends lost 4 bases and 8 bases respectively, with 15 bases between them.

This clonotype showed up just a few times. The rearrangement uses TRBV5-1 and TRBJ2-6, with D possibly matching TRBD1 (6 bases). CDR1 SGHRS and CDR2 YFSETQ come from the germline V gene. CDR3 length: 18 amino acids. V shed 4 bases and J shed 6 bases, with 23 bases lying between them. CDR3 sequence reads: CASSPDPPTGLKANVLTF. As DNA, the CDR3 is TGCGCCAGCAGCCCGGATCCCCCCACAGGGTTAAAGGCCAACGTCCTGACTTTC.

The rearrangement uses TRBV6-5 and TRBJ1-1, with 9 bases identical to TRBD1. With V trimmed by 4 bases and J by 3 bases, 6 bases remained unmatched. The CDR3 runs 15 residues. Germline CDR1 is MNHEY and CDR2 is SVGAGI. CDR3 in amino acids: CASSFRGTGYTEAFF. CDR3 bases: TGTGCCAGCAGTTTTCGTGGGACAGGGTACACTGAAGCTTTCTTT.